This passage covers 22 T cell receptor beta chains from one sample sequenced in a study of cytomegalovirus exposure and HLA in healthy donors. This PCR relied on a set of 60 Vbeta primers and 13 Jbeta primers. Profiled with immunoSEQ multiplex PCR; TCRdb holds only in-frame clones, not every one. Here the sample spans 80,000 to 95,000 clones, approximately 57% being singletons. Material: PBMCs. The receptors shown here come from a woman in her thirties in good health and CMV-seronegative.

The chain joins TRBV5-1 to TRBJ1-4; 10 bases line up with TRBD1. This CDR3 spans 16 amino acids. Trimming took 3 bases from V and 8 from J; bases not matched to a gene: 10. Germline CDR1 and CDR2: SGHRS and YFSETQ. CDR3 residues: CASSSWGGQGNEKLFF. Here the CDR3 DNA reads TGCGCCAGCAGCTCCTGGGGGGGACAGGGGAACGAAAAACTGTTTTTT.

The chain is built from TRBV9 and TRBJ2-7, with a possible D match to TRBD2 (6 bases). The V and J ends lost 4 bases and 7 bases respectively, with 21 bases between them. The CDR3 is 15 amino acids. Looked up from germline, CDR1 is SGDLS and CDR2 is YYNGEE. The CDR3 sequence: CASSPRDSRQGEQYF. For the CDR3, the DNA is TGTGCCAGCAGCCCTCGGGACTCCCGTCAAGGAGAGCAGTACTTC.

The chain is built from TRBV4-1 and TRBJ1-2; D is ambiguous. V lost 0 bases, J lost 0 bases, and 17 bases lay in between. The CDR3 sequence is 18 residues long. Germline values: CDR1 MGHRA, CDR2 YSYEKL. The CDR3 region is CASSQDQSRVVSNYGYTF. CDR3 nucleotide sequence: TGCGCCAGCAGCCAAGATCAGAGCCGGGTAGTTTCTAACTATGGCTACACCTTC.

This chain links TRBV6-5 with TRBJ1-3; no clear D gene. The CDR3 is 13 residues long. Deletions cut 6 bases from V and 4 bases from J, with 10 bases between. In germline, CDR1 is MNHEY, CDR2 SVGAGI. The DNA for the CDR3 is TGTGCCAGCAGCCGGCGGGGAGGAAACACCATATATTTT. Translating gives CASSRRGGNTIYF.

Details on this clone: Distinct nucleotide sequences in the sample also encode this CDR3. This sequence joins TRBV6-5 and TRBJ1-2; no definite D call. V lost 2 bases and J lost 5, with 9 bases in between. The CDR3 is made up of 13 amino acids. In germline, CDR1 is MNHEY, CDR2 SVGAGI. The CDR3 here is CASSYPGGYGYTF. The CDR3 nucleotides read TGTGCCAGCAGTTACCCTGGCGGGTATGGCTACACCTTC.

This clone was counted only a few times. The rearrangement links TRBV29-1 to TRBJ2-5; weak D call: TRBD2 (5 bases). The better agreement between TRBJ2-7 and the DNA end casts doubt on the J call. This CDR3 comprises 14 residues. From germline, CDR1 is SQVTM and CDR2 ANQGSEA. The CDR3 sequence is CSVGTSAGSYEQYF. The CDR3 DNA follows: TGCAGCGTTGGAACTAGTGCGGGCTCCTACGAGCAGTACTTC.

Only a few counts were recorded for this clone. V gene TRBV19 combines with J gene TRBJ2-7; no clear D gene. CDR3 size: 13 residues. V gave up 3 bases and J gave up 2 bases, with 8 bases separating them. From germline, CDR1 is LNHDA and CDR2 SQIVND (reference sequence). In DNA form, the CDR3 reads TGTGCCAGTAGTATTGGCGGAACCTACGAGCAGTACTTC. Translating it yields CASSIGGTYEQYF.

This chain connects TRBV7-2 to TRBJ2-7, with TRBD2 identical over 7 bases. Germline V gene lookup returns CDR1 SGHTA and CDR2 FQGNSA. The CDR3 consists of 13 residues. J was trimmed by 2 bases and V by 6 bases; bases with no gene match: 4. CDR3 coding DNA: TGTGCCAGCAGACTAGCGCAAGCCTACGAGCAGTACTTC. Protein: CASRLAQAYEQYF.

The chain is built from TRBV7-2 and TRBJ2-5; 8 bases are shared with TRBD2. J was trimmed by 14 bases and V by 1 base; bases with no gene match: 12. The CDR3 consists of 14 residues. Germline V gene lookup returns CDR1 SGHTA and CDR2 FQGNSA. The CDR3 loop is CASSLGGVAGQIYF. CDR3 nucleotide sequence: TGTGCCAGCAGCTTAGGAGGGGTAGCGGGACAAATATACTTC.

The chain joins TRBV2 to TRBJ2-1; possible D gene TRBD1, 6 bases. From germline, CDR1 is SNHLY and CDR2 FYNNEI. There are 14 residues in the CDR3. Trimming pared 3 bases from V and 7 bases from J, leaving 13 bases between. CDR3 nucleotides: TGTGCCAGCAGTGACTGGGGGCGAAGGAATGAGCAGTTCTTC. Amino acid sequence: CASSDWGRRNEQFF. Full variable domain (missing parts from reference TRBV2 and TRBJ2-1): EPEVTQTPSHQVTQMGQEVILRCVPISNHLYFYWYRQILGQKVEFLVSFYNNEISEKSEIFDDQFSVERPDGSNFTLKIRSTKLEDSAMYFCASSDWGRRNEQFFGPGTRLTVL.

The genes are TRBV18 and TRBJ2-5, with a possible D match to TRBD2 (6 bases). The germline gives CDR1 KGHSH, CDR2 LQKENI. This CDR3 is built from 14 residues. V was cut by 0 bases and J by 5 bases, with 10 bases left in between. CDR3 nucleotides: TGTGCCAGCTCACCACCGGGGGGTTATGAGACCCAGTACTTC. It yields the protein CASSPPGGYETQYF. Full variable domain (outside the CDR3, taken from reference TRBV18 and TRBJ2-5): NAGVMQNPRHLVRRRGQEARLRCSPMKGHSHVYWYRQLPEEGLKFMVYLQKENIIDESGMPKERFSAEFPKEGPSILRIQQVVRGDSAAYFCASSPPGGYETQYFGPGTRLLVL.

Here the CDR3 reads CASSQGGTGELFF. The CDR3 region has the DNA TGTGCCAGTAGTCAGGGTGGCACCGGGGAGCTGTTTTTT. The V call is TRBV19, the J call TRBJ2-2; TRBD1 is a possible D gene (5 bases). The CDR3 sequence is 13 residues long. V gave up 5 bases and J gave up 4 bases, with 8 bases separating them. Germline CDR1 and CDR2: LNHDA and SQIVND (reference sequence). Drawing the rest from reference TRBV19 and TRBJ2-2, the complete variable domain is DGGITQSPKYLFRKEGQNVTLSCEQNLNHDAMYWYRQDPGQGLRLIYYSQIVNDFQKGDIAEGYSVSREKKESFPLTVTSAQKNPTAFYLCASSQGGTGELFFGEGSRLTVL.

This chain uses TRBV5-1 with TRBJ2-5; TRBD2 matches at 8 bases. The CDR3 has 15 residues. Germline CDR1 SGHRS, CDR2 YFSETQ. The V gene end was trimmed by 4 bases and the J gene end by 1 base; junction bases not matched to a gene: 6. The CDR3 DNA reads TGCGCCAGCAGCGAGAGAGCGGGAGTCCAAGAGACCCAGTACTTC. It codes for CASSERAGVQETQYF.

The chain has TRBV25-1 and TRBJ1-6; tentative D call: TRBD1 (5 bases). The germline V gene encodes CDR1 MGHDK and CDR2 SYGVNS. Between the trimmed V and J ends, which lost 3 bases and 7 bases, there was a span of 16 bases. This CDR3 comprises 16 residues. CDR3 protein: CASSDLGANFNSPLHF. The CDR3 nucleotides read TGTGCCAGCAGTGATCTAGGGGCCAACTTCAATTCACCCCTCCACTTT. The full variable domain, its missing parts supplied by reference TRBV25-1 and TRBJ1-6, is EADIYQTPRYLVIGTGKKITLECSQTMGHDKMYWYQQDPGMELHLIHYSYGVNSTEKGDLSSESTVSRIRTEHFPLTLESARPSHTSQYLCASSDLGANFNSPLHFGNGTRLTVT.

V usage is TRBV5-1 and J usage is TRBJ2-7; tentatively, D is TRBD2 (6 bases). V dropped 7 bases and J dropped 5 bases, with 19 bases sitting between them. The CDR3 has 14 residues. Per the germline V gene, CDR1 is SGHRS and CDR2 is YFSETQ. The chain's CDR3 is CASWGEPGFNEQYF. CDR3 coding DNA: TGCGCCAGCTGGGGGGAGCCAGGGTTTAACGAGCAGTACTTC.

CDR3 DNA sequence: TGTGCCAGCAGCTTTCCGGATAAGGGGCAAGCTTTCTTT. The encoded protein is CASSFPDKGQAFF. The genes are TRBV5-4 and TRBJ1-1; the D gene is possibly TRBD1 (5 bases). The V gene's germline CDR1 is SGHNT and CDR2 YYREEE (reference sequence). V lost 2 bases to trimming and J lost 9 bases, with 14 bases between them. The CDR3 contains 13 residues.

The CDR3 region is CASSIMGQDQPQHF. The CDR3 DNA follows: TGTGCCAGTAGTATTATGGGACAGGACCAGCCCCAGCATTTT. This chain uses TRBV19 with TRBJ1-5; 8 bases are shared with TRBD1. The CDR3 is 14 residues long. The J segment lost 7 bases and the V segment lost 3 bases, leaving 5 bases of the junction unmatched. The germline V gene has CDR1 LNHDA and CDR2 SQIVND (reference sequence).

V and J are TRBV27 and TRBJ2-1, with 9 nucleotides matching TRBD2. CDR3 length: 14 residues. The germline CDR1 and CDR2 sequences are MNHEY and SMNVEV (reference sequence). J lost 4 bases, V lost 2 bases, and 0 bases had no gene match. The CDR3 loop reads CASSLLAGYNEQFF. The CDR3 nucleotides read TGTGCCAGCAGTTTACTAGCGGGGTACAATGAGCAGTTCTTC.

The chain couples TRBV9 to TRBJ1-4, with D uncertain. V lost 2 bases, J lost 7 bases, and 12 bases lay in between. The CDR3 has 14 residues. Germline V gene data show CDR1 as SGDLS and CDR2 as YYNGEE. CDR3 protein: CASSVGGRPEKLFF. CDR3 nucleotide sequence: TGTGCCAGCAGCGTTGGAGGGCGCCCTGAAAAACTGTTTTTT.

The chain links TRBV6-6 to TRBJ1-1; TRBD1 matches at 7 bases. With V trimmed by 2 bases and J by 1 base, 4 bases remained unmatched. Germline values: CDR1 MNHNY, CDR2 SVGAGI (reference sequence). The CDR3 runs 15 residues. CDR3 region: CASSYATGTNTEAFF. The DNA of the CDR3 is TGTGCCAGCAGTTACGCGACAGGGACGAACACTGAAGCTTTCTTT.

The chain is built from TRBV7-6 and TRBJ2-5; D might be TRBD1 (6 bases). Trimming pared 3 bases from V and 1 base from J, leaving 12 bases between. The CDR3 spans 15 residues. CDR1 and CDR2 (germline): SGHVS, FNYEAQ. As DNA, the CDR3 is TGTGCCAGCAGCTTGGGTCAGGGGTTCCAAGAGACCCAGTACTTC. Translation gives CASSLGQGFQETQYF.

The genes are TRBV11-2 and TRBJ1-4; D gene uncertain. Between the trimmed V and J ends, which lost 1 base and 8 bases, there was a span of 8 bases. The CDR3 is made up of 13 amino acids. Germline loops: CDR1 SGHAT, CDR2 FQNNGV. The CDR3 spells CASSLVSGEKLFF. The CDR3 DNA is TGTGCCAGCAGCTTAGTCTCAGGAGAAAAACTGTTTTTT.